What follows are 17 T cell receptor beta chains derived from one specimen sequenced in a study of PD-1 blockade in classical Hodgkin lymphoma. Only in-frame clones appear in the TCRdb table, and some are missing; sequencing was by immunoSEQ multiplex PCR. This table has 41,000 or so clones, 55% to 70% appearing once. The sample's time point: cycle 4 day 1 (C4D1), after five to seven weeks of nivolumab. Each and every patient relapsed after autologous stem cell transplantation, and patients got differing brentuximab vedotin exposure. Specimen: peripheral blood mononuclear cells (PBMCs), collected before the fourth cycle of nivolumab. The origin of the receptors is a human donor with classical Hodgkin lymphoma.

The CDR3 sequence is CASTVRGLYNEQFF. DNA for the CDR3: TGTGCCAGTACCGTTAGGGGATTATACAATGAGCAGTTCTTC. The chain employs TRBV19 and TRBJ2-1; tentative D call: TRBD1 (5 bases). The V end was cut by 7 bases, the J end by 4 bases, with 14 bases between. Germline assignment: CDR1 LNHDA and CDR2 SQIVND (reference sequence). This CDR3 comprises 14 residues. The full variable domain, completed using reference TRBV19 and TRBJ2-1, is DGGITQSPKYLFRKEGQNVTLSCEQNLNHDAMYWYRQDPGQGLRLIYYSQIVNDFQKGDIAEGYSVSREKKESFPLTVTSAQKNPTAFYLCASTVRGLYNEQFFGPGTRLTVL.

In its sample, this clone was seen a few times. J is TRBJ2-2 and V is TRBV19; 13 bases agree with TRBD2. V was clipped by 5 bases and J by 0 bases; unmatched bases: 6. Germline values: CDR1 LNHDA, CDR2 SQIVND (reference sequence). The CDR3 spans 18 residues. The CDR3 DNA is TGTGCCAGTAGTGTTAGACTAGCGGGGGGAACGAACACCGGGGAGCTGTTTTTT. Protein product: CASSVRLAGGTNTGELFF.

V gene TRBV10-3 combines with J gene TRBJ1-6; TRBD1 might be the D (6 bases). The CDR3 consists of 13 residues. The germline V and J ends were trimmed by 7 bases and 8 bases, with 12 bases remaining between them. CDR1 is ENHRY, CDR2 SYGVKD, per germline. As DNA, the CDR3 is TGTGCCATCACTAAGGGGGGGGATTCACCCCTCCACTTT. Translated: CAITKGGDSPLHF.

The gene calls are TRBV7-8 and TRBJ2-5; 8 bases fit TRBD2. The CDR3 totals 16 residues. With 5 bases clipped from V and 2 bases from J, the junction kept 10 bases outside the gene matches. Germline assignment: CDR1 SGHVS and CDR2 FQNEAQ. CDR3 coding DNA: TGTGCCAGCAGCGCACCTAGCGGGCCATTACAAGAGACCCAGTACTTC. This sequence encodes CASSAPSGPLQETQYF. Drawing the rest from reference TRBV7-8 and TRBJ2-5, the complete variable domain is GAGVSQSPRYKVAKRGQDVALRCDPISGHVSLFWYQQALGQGPEFLTYFQNEAQLDKSGLPSDRFFAERPEGSVSTLKIQRTQQEDSAVYLCASSAPSGPLQETQYFGPGTRLLVL.

The CDR3: CAIRAGAADTQYF. The CDR3 nucleotides are TGTGCCATCAGGGCGGGGGCGGCGGATACGCAGTATTTT. The V gene is TRBV10-3, the J gene TRBJ2-3, with TRBD2 as a possible D gene (7 bases). The germline gives CDR1 ENHRY, CDR2 SYGVKD. CDR3 length: 13 amino acids. With 6 bases removed from V and 6 bases from J, the gap between germline ends came to 13 bases.

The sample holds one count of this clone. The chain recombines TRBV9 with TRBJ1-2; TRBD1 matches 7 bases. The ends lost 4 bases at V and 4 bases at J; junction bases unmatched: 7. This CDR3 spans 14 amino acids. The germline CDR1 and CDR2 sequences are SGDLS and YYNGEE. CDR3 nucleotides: TGTGCCAGCAGCTCCCGGACAGGAGCCTATGGCTACACCTTC. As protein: CASSSRTGAYGYTF.

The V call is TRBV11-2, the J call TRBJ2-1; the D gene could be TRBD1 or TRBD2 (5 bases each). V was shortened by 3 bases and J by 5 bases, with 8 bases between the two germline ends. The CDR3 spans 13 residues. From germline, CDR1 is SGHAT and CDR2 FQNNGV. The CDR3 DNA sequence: TGTGCCAGCAGCTTTTGGGGGAACAATGAGCAGTTCTTC. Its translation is CASSFWGNNEQFF.

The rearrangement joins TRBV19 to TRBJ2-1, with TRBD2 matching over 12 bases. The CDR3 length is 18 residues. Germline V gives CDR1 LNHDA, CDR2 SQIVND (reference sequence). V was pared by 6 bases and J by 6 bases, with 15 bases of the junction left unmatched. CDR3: CASSPGPWTSGEINEQFF. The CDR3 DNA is TGTGCCAGTAGCCCTGGTCCGTGGACTAGCGGGGAGATCAATGAGCAGTTCTTC.

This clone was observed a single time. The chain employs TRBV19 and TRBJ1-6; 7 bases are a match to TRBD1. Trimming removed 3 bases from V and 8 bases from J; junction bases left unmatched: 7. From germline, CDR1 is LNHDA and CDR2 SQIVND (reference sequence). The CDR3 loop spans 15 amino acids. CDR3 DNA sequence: TGTGCCAGTAGTATCCGGACAGGTGGGGATTCACCCCTCCACTTT. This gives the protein CASSIRTGGDSPLHF.

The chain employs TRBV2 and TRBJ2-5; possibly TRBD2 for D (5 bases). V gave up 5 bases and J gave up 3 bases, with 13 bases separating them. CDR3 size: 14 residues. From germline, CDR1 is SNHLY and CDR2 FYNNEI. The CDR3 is CASSPGKMEETQYF. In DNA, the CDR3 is TGTGCCAGCAGTCCGGGGAAGATGGAAGAGACCCAGTACTTC.

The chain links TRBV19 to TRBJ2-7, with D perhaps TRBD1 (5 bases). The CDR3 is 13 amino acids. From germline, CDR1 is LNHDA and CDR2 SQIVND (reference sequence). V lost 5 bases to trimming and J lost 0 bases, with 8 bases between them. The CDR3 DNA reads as TGTGCCAGTAGTGACAGAATCTCCTACGAGCAGTACTTC. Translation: CASSDRISYEQYF.

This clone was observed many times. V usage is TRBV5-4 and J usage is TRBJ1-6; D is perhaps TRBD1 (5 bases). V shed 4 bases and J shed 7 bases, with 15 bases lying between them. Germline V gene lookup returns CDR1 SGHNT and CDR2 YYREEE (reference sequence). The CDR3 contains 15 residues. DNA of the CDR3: TGTGCCAGCAGCCAAGGACAATTCGAGAATTCACCCCTCCACTTT. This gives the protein CASSQGQFENSPLHF.

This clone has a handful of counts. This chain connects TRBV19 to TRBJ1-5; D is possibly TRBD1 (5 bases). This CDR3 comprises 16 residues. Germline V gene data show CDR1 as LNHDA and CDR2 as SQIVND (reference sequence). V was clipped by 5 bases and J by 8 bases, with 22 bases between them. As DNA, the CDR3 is TGTGCCAGTAGTCCCAGGGCTTGGGGCCACGGGGAGCCCCAGCATTTT. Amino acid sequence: CASSPRAWGHGEPQHF.

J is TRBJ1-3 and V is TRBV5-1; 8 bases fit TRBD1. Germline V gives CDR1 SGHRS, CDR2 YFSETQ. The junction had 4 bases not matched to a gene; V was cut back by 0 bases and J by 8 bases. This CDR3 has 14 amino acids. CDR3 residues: CASSLDDRGDTIYF. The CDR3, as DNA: TGCGCCAGCAGCTTGGATGACAGGGGAGACACCATATATTTT.

CDR3 in DNA: TGTGCCAGTAGTCAATACACTGAAGCTTTCTTT. This translates into CASSQYTEAFF. The chain couples TRBV19 to TRBJ1-1; D is uncertain. This CDR3 comprises 11 residues. Germline loops: CDR1 LNHDA, CDR2 SQIVND (reference sequence). Deletions cut 5 bases from V and 3 bases from J, with 4 bases between. Full variable domain (missing parts from reference TRBV19 and TRBJ1-1): DGGITQSPKYLFRKEGQNVTLSCEQNLNHDAMYWYRQDPGQGLRLIYYSQIVNDFQKGDIAEGYSVSREKKESFPLTVTSAQKNPTAFYLCASSQYTEAFFGQGTRLTVV.

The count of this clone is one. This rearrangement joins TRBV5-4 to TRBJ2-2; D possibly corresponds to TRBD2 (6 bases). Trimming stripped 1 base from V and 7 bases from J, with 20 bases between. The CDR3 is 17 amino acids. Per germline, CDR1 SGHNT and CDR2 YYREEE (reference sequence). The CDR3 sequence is CASSLLGPGVSGGELFF. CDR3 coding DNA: TGTGCCAGCAGCTTGTTAGGGCCGGGCGTTAGCGGCGGGGAGCTGTTTTTT.

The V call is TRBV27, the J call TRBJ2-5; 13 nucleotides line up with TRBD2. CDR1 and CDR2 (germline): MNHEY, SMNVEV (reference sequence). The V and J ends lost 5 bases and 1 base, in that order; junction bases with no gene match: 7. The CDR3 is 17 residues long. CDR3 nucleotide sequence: TGTGCCAGCAGTCGACTAGCGGGGGGCCAGAGCCAAGAGACCCAGTACTTC. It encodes CASSRLAGGQSQETQYF.